What follows describes a single T cell receptor beta chain. Its antigen is still unknown. Through a sample-barcoded 5' primer and a J-beta primer mix, a second PCR was run for 7 to 11 cycles. A template-switch adaptor containing 12 random nucleotides labeled each cDNA molecule. TCRdb independently ran MiXCR on the 5' RACE reads; one entry per CDR3 protein. There are over 1,500,000 distinct CDR3 sequences in the sample; around 50% occur only once, and roughly 2.1% lies in the top ten. This CDR3 has 13 residues. Germline assignment: CDR1 SEHNR and CDR2 FQNEAQ (reference sequence). V was shortened by 5 bases and J by 8 bases, with 14 bases between the two germline ends. These data are taken from a study of blood T cells in healthy people across ages. Whole-study results and caveats: The study found more naive CD4+ cells and higher diversity in long-lived than aged donors.

Sequencing input: blood. The receptor was isolated from a woman aged 35 to 49 in good health. The chain couples TRBV7-9 to TRBJ2-3; possibly TRBD2 for D (5 bases). Written as DNA, the CDR3 is TGTGCCAGCAGCCGGGAAGGTGTGGGTACGCAGTATTTT. Protein product: CASSREGVGTQYF.